These 9 T cell receptor beta chains originate from one sample sequenced in a study of cytomegalovirus exposure and HLA in healthy donors. Assay used: immunoSEQ multiplex PCR; TCRdb lists only in-frame clones, some missing. Of 100,000 to 120,000 clones listed, roughly 90% are singletons. Material for sequencing was PBMCs. The receptors here all came from a woman aged 25 to 39 in good health and CMV-seropositive.

This chain uses TRBV4-3 with TRBJ2-3, with 11 bases aligning to TRBD2. This CDR3 is built from 13 residues. Unmatched junction bases numbered 0, after V lost 4 bases and J lost 6 bases. Germline V lookup: CDR1 LGHNA, CDR2 YSLEER. The CDR3 protein is CASSLAGGDTQYF. CDR3 bases: TGCGCCAGCAGCCTAGCGGGGGGGGATACGCAGTATTTT.

The CDR3 nucleotides are TGTGCCAGCAGCCCAGGACAGGGGTCTGGGGCCAACGTCCTGACTTTC. Protein product: CASSPGQGSGANVLTF. This chain joins TRBV7-7 and TRBJ2-6, with 9 bases lining up with TRBD1. With V trimmed by 5 bases and J by 1 base, 3 bases remained unmatched. The germline V gene has CDR1 SSHAT and CDR2 FNYEAQ (reference sequence). There are 16 residues in the CDR3.

The chain is built from TRBV6-1 and TRBJ1-2, with 7 bases that match TRBD1. The CDR3 length is 13 residues. After removal of 4 bases from V and 4 bases from J, the junction contained 3 bases not matched to a gene. The germline gives CDR1 MNHNS, CDR2 SASEGT. CDR3 region: CASSGWDSYGYTF. CDR3 nucleotides: TGTGCCAGCAGTGGCTGGGACAGCTATGGCTACACCTTC.

V usage is TRBV2 and J usage is TRBJ2-7; 8 bases fit TRBD1. In germline, CDR1 is SNHLY, CDR2 FYNNEI. J lost 0 bases, V lost 7 bases, and 11 bases had no gene match. This CDR3 contains 16 residues. CDR3: CASNIGQGHVSYEQYF. DNA for the CDR3: TGTGCCAGCAATATAGGACAGGGCCACGTCTCCTACGAGCAGTACTTC.

This rearrangement joins TRBV19 to TRBJ1-3; 9 nucleotides agree with TRBD1. The junction had 3 bases not matched to a gene; V was cut back by 3 bases and J by 3 bases. This CDR3 is 15 amino acids long. In germline, CDR1 is LNHDA, CDR2 SQIVND (reference sequence). The CDR3 loop is CASSIGQGLGNTIYF. The DNA for the CDR3 is TGTGCCAGTAGTATCGGACAGGGGCTTGGAAACACCATATATTTT.

The chain couples TRBV19 to TRBJ1-5, with no clear D. CDR1 is LNHDA and CDR2 is SQIVND in the germline V gene (reference sequence). V was shortened by 2 bases and J by 7 bases, with 9 bases between the two germline ends. This CDR3 has 13 residues. The CDR3 sequence: CASSIPGLQPQHF. The CDR3 nucleotides are TGTGCCAGTAGTATACCGGGGTTGCAGCCCCAGCATTTT. The full variable domain, in which reference TRBV19 and TRBJ1-5 provide the parts outside the CDR3, is DGGITQSPKYLFRKEGQNVTLSCEQNLNHDAMYWYRQDPGQGLRLIYYSQIVNDFQKGDIAEGYSVSREKKESFPLTVTSAQKNPTAFYLCASSIPGLQPQHFGDGTRLSIL.

This chain uses TRBV11-2 with TRBJ2-7, with a weak D call TRBD2 (6 bases). The CDR3 has 15 residues. Germline CDR1 is SGHAT and CDR2 is FQNNGV. The V and J ends lost 0 bases and 3 bases respectively, with 12 bases between them. DNA for the CDR3: TGTGCCAGCAGCTTAGAAGGTAGCGGCTTCTACGAGCAGTACTTC. Encoded protein: CASSLEGSGFYEQYF.

The CDR3 DNA reads TGTGCCTGGAGCACGGGACAGGGTCGCGATGAGCAGTACTTC. It translates to CAWSTGQGRDEQYF. The chain carries TRBV30 and TRBJ2-7; TRBD1 agrees at 9 bases. From germline, CDR1 is GTSNPN and CDR2 SVGIG (reference sequence). This CDR3 is 14 amino acids long. The ends lost 3 bases at V and 7 bases at J; junction bases unmatched: 10.

The rearrangement joins TRBV7-6 to TRBJ2-7; 7 bases line up with TRBD1. Germline V lookup: CDR1 SGHVS, CDR2 FNYEAQ. The V segment lost 5 bases and the J segment 5 bases; nucleotides outside the gene matches: 6. CDR3 length: 13 amino acids. The CDR3: CASSRRQGNEQYF. The CDR3 region has the DNA TGTGCCAGCAGCCGGAGACAGGGTAACGAGCAGTACTTC.